These 25 T cell receptor beta chains were sequenced from one sample in a study of blood T cell repertoires in COVID-19. TCRdb's table, derived via immunoSEQ multiplex PCR, lists solely in-frame clones and lacks some. There are about 15,000 clones in the sample; about 81% occur only once, and over 20% lies in the top ten. Sequencing used peripheral blood. The receptors here all came from a man older than 75 with active or convalescent COVID-19.

V usage is TRBV30 and J usage is TRBJ2-1, with a weak D call TRBD1 (6 bases). V was pared by 1 base and J by 4 bases, with 11 bases between. The V gene's germline CDR1 is GTSNPN and CDR2 SVGIG (reference sequence). The CDR3 length is 14 residues. Here the CDR3 DNA reads TGTGCCTGGAGTGCGGGACAAGGGTACAATGAGCAGTTCTTC. Protein product: CAWSAGQGYNEQFF. Looking up the rest from reference TRBV30 and TRBJ2-1 gives the full variable domain: SQTIHQWPATLVQPVGSPLSLECTVEGTSNPNLYWYRQAAGRGLQLLFYSVGIGQISSEVPQNLSASRPQDRQFILSSKKLLLSDSGFYLCAWSAGQGYNEQFFGPGTRLTVL.

The chain links TRBV5-4 to TRBJ2-3, with 9 positions matching TRBD1. This CDR3 is built from 16 residues. V was clipped by 3 bases and J by 3 bases; unmatched bases: 8. Per the germline V gene, CDR1 is SGHNT and CDR2 is YYREEE (reference sequence). This CDR3 is CASSSATGGNTDTQYF. The CDR3 coding sequence is TGTGCCAGCAGCTCAGCGACAGGGGGGAATACAGATACGCAGTATTTT.

V is TRBV28 and J is TRBJ2-3; TRBD2 aligns across 7 bases. With V trimmed by 3 bases and J by 4 bases, 7 bases remained unmatched. The CDR3 runs 15 residues. CDR1 is MDHEN, CDR2 SYDVKM, per germline. For the CDR3, the DNA is TGTGCCAGCAGTTTGTGGGGAGGGGAATCAGATACGCAGTATTTT. This sequence encodes CASSLWGGESDTQYF. The variable domain in full, with the rest retrieved from reference TRBV28 and TRBJ2-3, is DVKVTQSSRYLVKRTGEKVFLECVQDMDHENMFWYRQDPGLGLRLIYFSYDVKMKEKGDIPEGYSVSREKKERFSLILESASTNQTSMYLCASSLWGGESDTQYFGPGTRLTVL.

V is TRBV5-1 and J is TRBJ2-3, with 8 bases identical to TRBD1. This CDR3 contains 14 residues. The V and J ends lost 3 bases and 4 bases, in that order; junction bases with no gene match: 4. CDR1 and CDR2 (germline): SGHRS, YFSETQ. This CDR3 reads CASSSGQGADTQYF. For the CDR3, the DNA is TGCGCCAGCAGCTCTGGACAGGGTGCAGATACGCAGTATTTT. The whole variable domain, remainder taken from reference TRBV5-1 and TRBJ2-3, is KAGVTQTPRYLIKTRGQQVTLSCSPISGHRSVSWYQQTPGQGLQFLFEYFSETQRNKGNFPGRFSGRQFSNSRSEMNVSTLELGDSALYLCASSSGQGADTQYFGPGTRLTVL.

This clone appeared once. The rearrangement links TRBV5-1 to TRBJ1-3; 7 bases agree with TRBD1. Per germline, CDR1 SGHRS and CDR2 YFSETQ. The CDR3 loop spans 17 amino acids. V gave up 0 bases and J gave up 2 bases; unmatched junction bases: 8. CDR3 region: CASSLEGQTRPGNTIYF. The CDR3 nucleotides read TGCGCCAGCAGCTTGGAGGGACAGACCAGGCCTGGAAACACCATATATTTT.

The chain has TRBV5-1 and TRBJ2-3, with 8 nucleotides matching TRBD2. With V trimmed by 4 bases and J by 5 bases, 12 bases remained unmatched. Germline V CDR1 and CDR2: SGHRS, YFSETQ. The CDR3 has 16 residues. The CDR3 protein is CASSLGAGAPGDTQYF. CDR3 coding DNA: TGCGCCAGCAGCCTCGGAGCGGGGGCCCCCGGAGATACGCAGTATTTT.

This chain connects TRBV5-4 to TRBJ1-1; 9 nucleotides align to TRBD1. With V trimmed by 4 bases and J by 6 bases, 7 bases remained unmatched. Germline V gives CDR1 SGHNT, CDR2 YYREEE (reference sequence). This CDR3 has 14 amino acids. The CDR3 DNA follows: TGTGCCAGCAGCACTCCGGACAGGGGCGCTGAAGCTTTCTTT. This encodes CASSTPDRGAEAFF.

The sample holds a few counts of this clone. This rearrangement joins TRBV10-3 to TRBJ2-5, with a weak D call TRBD1 (6 bases). Germline V gene data show CDR1 as ENHRY and CDR2 as SYGVKD. The V end lost 0 bases, the J end lost 2 bases, and 10 bases lay between the germline ends. This CDR3 contains 15 residues. In nucleotides, the CDR3 is TGTGCCATCAGTGAGTCCTTGACAGGACAAGAGACCCAGTACTTC. Amino acids: CAISESLTGQETQYF.

This clone was found a few times. The chain employs TRBV5-4 and TRBJ2-6; the D is unclear. The CDR3 is 15 amino acids. With 3 bases removed from V and 0 bases from J, the gap between germline ends came to 7 bases. Germline lookup yields CDR1 SGHNT and CDR2 YYREEE (reference sequence). The CDR3 loop is CASSSFGSGANVLTF. CDR3 bases: TGTGCCAGCAGCTCGTTCGGCTCTGGGGCCAACGTCCTGACTTTC.

About this clone itself: At one end the junction does not follow the germline gene, possibly because of a read error. V usage is TRBV9 and J usage is TRBJ2-5; perhaps TRBD2 as D (5 bases). The CDR3 consists of 13 residues. CDR1 is SGDLS and CDR2 is YYNGEE in the germline V gene. This CDR3 is CASSVVGEETQYF. The DNA of the CDR3 is TGTGCCAGTAGCGTAGTCGGAGAAGAGACCCAGTACTTC.

The chain recombines TRBV29-1 with TRBJ2-7; D call uncertain. The ends were cut back, 5 bases at V and 2 bases at J, with 7 bases in the middle. This CDR3 is built from 11 residues. CDR1 is SQVTM, CDR2 ANQGSEA, per germline. The DNA for the CDR3 is TGCAGCGTTTTTGACACCTACGAGCAGTACTTC. The encoded protein is CSVFDTYEQYF.

V gene TRBV9 combines with J gene TRBJ2-7; TRBD1 aligns across 8 bases. The ends lost 2 bases at V and 4 bases at J; junction bases unmatched: 2. Germline V gene lookup returns CDR1 SGDLS and CDR2 YYNGEE. The CDR3 length is 13 residues. The CDR3 region has the DNA TGTGCCAGCAGCGTGACAGGGGCGTACGAGCAGTACTTC. Translated: CASSVTGAYEQYF.

V usage is TRBV5-6 and J usage is TRBJ2-5; 7 bases are shared with TRBD2. CDR3 length: 15 residues. Trimming cost V 3 bases and J 4 bases; bases outside gene matches: 9. CDR1 and CDR2 from the germline V gene are SGHDT and YYEEEE. CDR3 residues: CASSSRFGGRETQYF. CDR3 sequence (DNA): TGTGCCAGCAGCTCCCGGTTTGGCGGGAGAGAGACCCAGTACTTC.

The chain employs TRBV29-1 and TRBJ1-6; 7 bases are a match to TRBD1. The CDR3 consists of 14 residues. The germline V gene has CDR1 SQVTM and CDR2 ANQGSEA. With V trimmed by 5 bases and J by 7 bases, 8 bases remained unmatched. The CDR3 DNA sequence: TGCAGCGTTCGGGAACAGGGGCGAAATTCACCCCTCCACTTT. This encodes CSVREQGRNSPLHF. Full variable domain (remainder filled in from reference TRBV29-1 and TRBJ1-6): SAVISQKPSRDICQRGTSLTIQCQVDSQVTMMFWYRQQPGQSLTLIATANQGSEATYESGFVIDKFPISRPNLTFSTLTVSNMSPEDSSIYLCSVREQGRNSPLHFGNGTRLTVT.

The CDR3 nucleotides read TGTGCCAGTAATCGGGGGGACTTCCTGGCTGAAGCTTTCTTT. This encodes CASNRGDFLAEAFF. The chain has TRBV19 and TRBJ1-1; a weak D match, TRBD1 (5 bases). The V gene's germline CDR1 is LNHDA and CDR2 SQIVND (reference sequence). The CDR3 totals 14 residues. V was clipped by 7 bases and J by 6 bases, with 18 bases between them.

The chain combines TRBV30 with TRBJ2-2; tentative D call: TRBD1 (5 bases). CDR3 length: 12 residues. The germline V gene has CDR1 GTSNPN and CDR2 SVGIG (reference sequence). V was trimmed by 5 bases and J by 5 bases, leaving 9 bases between them. The CDR3 spells CAWDQGTGELFF. In DNA form, the CDR3 reads TGTGCCTGGGACCAGGGAACCGGGGAGCTGTTTTTT.

Concerning this clone itself: An end of the junction differs from the germline gene, which may be a read error. J is TRBJ2-7 and V is TRBV11-2, with a tentative D call TRBD1 (6 bases). The germline V gene has CDR1 SGHAT and CDR2 FQNNGV. The CDR3 has 12 residues. The DNA of the CDR3 is TGTGCCAGCAGCTCAACCTCAGGGGAACAGAACTTC. Its translation is CASSSTSGEQNF.

The chain links TRBV6-2 or TRBV6-3 to TRBJ1-1; 9 bases map to TRBD1. The CDR3 runs to 17 residues. V shed 2 bases and J 0 bases; nucleotides not matched to a gene: 7. The germline CDR1 and CDR2 sequences are MNHEY and SVGEGT. Here the CDR3 DNA reads TGTGCCAGCAGTTACGATGGGACAGGGATATTGAACACTGAAGCTTTCTTT. Protein product: CASSYDGTGILNTEAFF.

The rearrangement links TRBV9 to TRBJ1-4; TRBD1 matches at 8 bases. The CDR3 is 16 amino acids. From germline, CDR1 is SGDLS and CDR2 YYNGEE. V was clipped by 4 bases and J by 3 bases; unmatched bases: 8. The CDR3 region is CASSTSLQGANEKLFF. CDR3 DNA: TGTGCCAGCAGCACCTCCTTACAGGGGGCTAATGAAAAACTGTTTTTT.

The chain is built from TRBV10-3 and TRBJ1-2, with TRBD1 matching over 10 bases. With 10 bases clipped from V and 1 base from J, the junction kept 3 bases outside the gene matches. The CDR3 contains 13 residues. From germline, CDR1 is ENHRY and CDR2 SYGVKD. Here the CDR3 reads CASGQGDNYGYTF. CDR3 in DNA: TGTGCCAGCGGACAGGGGGATAACTATGGCTACACCTTC.

The J gene is TRBJ2-3, the V gene TRBV19, with D tentatively TRBD2 (5 bases). V lost 2 bases, J lost 0 bases, and 6 bases lay in between. The CDR3 extends over 14 amino acids. The germline CDR1 and CDR2 sequences are LNHDA and SQIVND (reference sequence). The CDR3 sequence: CASSIQRSTDTQYF. Here the CDR3 DNA reads TGTGCCAGTAGTATACAGCGGAGCACAGATACGCAGTATTTT.

The chain uses TRBV2 and TRBJ1-5, with D perhaps TRBD1 (5 bases). V was clipped by 2 bases and J by 7 bases, with 9 bases between them. CDR3 length equals 13 residues. CDR1 SNHLY and CDR2 FYNNEI come from the germline V gene. This CDR3 is CASSEYGGQPQHF. In DNA form, the CDR3 reads TGTGCCAGCAGTGAATACGGGGGGCAGCCCCAGCATTTT.

This clone was seen a handful of times. The chain links TRBV28 to TRBJ1-3; maybe TRBD1 (5 bases). CDR1 is MDHEN and CDR2 is SYDVKM in the germline V gene. This CDR3 has 15 amino acids. V lost 6 bases and J 0 bases, leaving 12 bases between the germline ends. The CDR3 DNA follows: TGTGCCAGCAGACCACAGGTGTTCTCTGGAAACACCATATATTTT. Amino acids: CASRPQVFSGNTIYF.

On this clone: The sample holds other DNA sequences that translate to the same CDR3. V usage is TRBV7-8 and J usage is TRBJ1-5; perhaps TRBD1 as D (5 bases). Trimming stripped 6 bases from V and 3 bases from J, with 12 bases between. The CDR3 runs to 14 residues. The V gene's germline CDR1 is SGHVS and CDR2 FQNEAQ. The CDR3 protein is CASRLGASNQPQHF. The CDR3 region has the DNA TGTGCCAGCAGGCTTGGGGCTTCCAATCAGCCCCAGCATTTT.

The chain has TRBV28 and TRBJ1-2; 7 bases match TRBD1. Germline CDR1 is MDHEN and CDR2 is SYDVKM. CDR3 length equals 17 residues. V was pared by 2 bases and J by 5 bases, with 14 bases of the junction left unmatched. The CDR3 region is CASSLPGRQGSGYGYTF. The CDR3 DNA is TGTGCCAGCAGTTTACCCGGCCGACAGGGATCGGGTTATGGCTACACCTTC.